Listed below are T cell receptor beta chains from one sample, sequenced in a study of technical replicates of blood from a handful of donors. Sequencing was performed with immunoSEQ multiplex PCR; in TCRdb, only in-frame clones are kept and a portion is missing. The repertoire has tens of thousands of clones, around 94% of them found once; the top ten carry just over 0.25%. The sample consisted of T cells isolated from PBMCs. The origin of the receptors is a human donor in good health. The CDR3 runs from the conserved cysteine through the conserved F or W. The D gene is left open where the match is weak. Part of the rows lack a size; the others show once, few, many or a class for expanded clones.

cdr3_nt: TGTGCCAGCTCTGAAAGCCCCGGGATTGTCGACGAGCAGTACTTC
cdr3_aa: CASSESPGIVDEQYF
d_call: -
clone_size: -
j_call: TRBJ2-7
v_call: TRBV27

cdr3_nt: TGCGCCAGCAGCGCTGGGACAGGGGATAGCAATCAGCCCCAGCATTTT
cdr3_aa: CASSAGTGDSNQPQHF
d_call: TRBD1
clone_size: -
j_call: TRBJ1-5
v_call: TRBV5-1

cdr3_nt: TGTGCCAGCAGCTTGGGGGGGACAGGGAGCGAACAGTTCTTC
cdr3_aa: CASSLGGTGSEQFF
d_call: TRBD1
clone_size: -
j_call: TRBJ2-1
v_call: TRBV5-6

cdr3_nt: TGTGCCAGCAGTTTGACAGGTGAGGCCCGCGAGCAGTACTTC
cdr3_aa: CASSLTGEAREQYF
d_call: -
clone_size: -
j_call: TRBJ2-7
v_call: TRBV6-1

cdr3_nt: TGTGCCAGCAGCCGCCGGACTGCCTACAATGAGCAGTTCTTC
cdr3_aa: CASSRRTAYNEQFF
d_call: -
clone_size: once
j_call: TRBJ2-1
v_call: TRBV7-6

cdr3_nt: TGTGCCAGCAGCTTTCCCAGACAGGGTAGCTCGGGCAAAAACATTCAGTACTTC
cdr3_aa: CASSFPRQGSSGKNIQYF
d_call: TRBD1
clone_size: -
j_call: TRBJ2-4
v_call: TRBV7-9

cdr3_nt: TGTGCCAGCAGCCAAGGCCTGAGCTCCTACAATGAGCAGTTCTTC
cdr3_aa: CASSQGLSSYNEQFF
d_call: -
clone_size: -
j_call: TRBJ2-1
v_call: TRBV4-2

cdr3_nt: TGTGCCAGCTCACCACCGTTACAGGGGGGCTTGAACACTGAAGCTTTCTTT
cdr3_aa: CASSPPLQGGLNTEAFF
d_call: TRBD1
clone_size: few
j_call: TRBJ1-1
v_call: TRBV18

cdr3_nt: TGTGCCAGCAGCCCGCGACAGGGGGCTCTTCTCACTGAAGCTTTCTTT
cdr3_aa: CASSPRQGALLTEAFF
d_call: TRBD1
clone_size: -
j_call: TRBJ1-1
v_call: TRBV5-6

cdr3_nt: TGCGCCAGCAAATTCGAGGGCCCATATGGCTACACCTTC
cdr3_aa: CASKFEGPYGYTF
d_call: -
clone_size: -
j_call: TRBJ1-2
v_call: TRBV5-1

cdr3_nt: TGTGCCAGCACCACTAGCGGGAGTCAAACCGGGGAGCTGTTTTTT
cdr3_aa: CASTTSGSQTGELFF
d_call: TRBD2
clone_size: -
j_call: TRBJ2-2
v_call: TRBV27

cdr3_nt: TGTGCCAGCAGTTTCGGGAGGGGATGGAATGAGCAGTTCTTC
cdr3_aa: CASSFGRGWNEQFF
d_call: TRBD2
clone_size: -
j_call: TRBJ2-1
v_call: TRBV28

cdr3_nt: TGTGCCTGGAGTCAGGGACACTTCACCGGGGAGCTGTTTTTT
cdr3_aa: CAWSQGHFTGELFF
d_call: -
clone_size: few
j_call: TRBJ2-2
v_call: TRBV30

cdr3_nt: TGTGCCAGCAGCCCTATAATCTCCACCGGCTACAATGAGCAGTTCTTC
cdr3_aa: CASSPIISTGYNEQFF
d_call: -
clone_size: -
j_call: TRBJ2-1
v_call: TRBV7-9

cdr3_nt: TGTGCCAGCAGCGCCCAGATATCTGGGGCCAACGTCCTGACTTTC
cdr3_aa: CASSAQISGANVLTF
d_call: -
clone_size: -
j_call: TRBJ2-6
v_call: TRBV7-2

cdr3_nt: TGTGCCAGCAGAGGGGTTTTCGTCGGCAATGAGCAGTTCTTC
cdr3_aa: CASRGVFVGNEQFF
d_call: -
clone_size: -
j_call: TRBJ2-1
v_call: TRBV27

cdr3_nt: TGTGCCAGCAGCTTAGGTAGGAGACCCTACGAGCAGTACTTC
cdr3_aa: CASSLGRRPYEQYF
d_call: -
clone_size: -
j_call: TRBJ2-7
v_call: TRBV5-8

cdr3_nt: TGTGCCACCAGCAGAGCTTCGTCTTATACAGGGGCGGTTATAGGCTACACTGAAGCTTTCTTT
cdr3_aa: CATSRASSYTGAVIGYTEAFF
d_call: TRBD1
clone_size: -
j_call: TRBJ1-1
v_call: TRBV15

cdr3_nt: TGTGCCAGCAGAAAAGCCGGGAGCAACAATGAGCAGTTCTTC
cdr3_aa: CASRKAGSNNEQFF
d_call: -
clone_size: -
j_call: TRBJ2-1
v_call: TRBV7-6

cdr3_nt: TGTGCCAGCAGCGCTCCCCGTACTGAGAACACTGAAGCTTTCTTT
cdr3_aa: CASSAPRTENTEAFF
d_call: -
clone_size: -
j_call: TRBJ1-1
v_call: TRBV14

cdr3_nt: TGTGCCACCAGCAGCCCAGGCCGGGACAGGAATGGCTACACCTTC
cdr3_aa: CATSSPGRDRNGYTF
d_call: TRBD1
clone_size: -
j_call: TRBJ1-2
v_call: TRBV15

cdr3_nt: TGTGCCAGCAGTTTCGCGGGTTTGGCCTACGAGCAGTACTTC
cdr3_aa: CASSFAGLAYEQYF
d_call: -
clone_size: -
j_call: TRBJ2-7
v_call: TRBV28

cdr3_nt: TGTGCCAGCAGCTCGCGACGGGGGACTCAGGGAACTGGAAACACCATATATTTT
cdr3_aa: CASSSRRGTQGTGNTIYF
d_call: -
clone_size: -
j_call: TRBJ1-3
v_call: TRBV7-9

cdr3_nt: TGTGCCAGCAGCTATAGCGGCACAGATACGCAGTATTTT
cdr3_aa: CASSYSGTDTQYF
d_call: -
clone_size: -
j_call: TRBJ2-3
v_call: TRBV7-3

cdr3_nt: TGCGCCAGCAGCCCGGAACAGGGTAATGGCTACACCTTC
cdr3_aa: CASSPEQGNGYTF
d_call: -
clone_size: -
j_call: TRBJ1-2
v_call: TRBV4-1

cdr3_nt: TGTGCCAGCAGTTTCGGGGGTATGGTTGGGGAGACCCAGTACTTC
cdr3_aa: CASSFGGMVGETQYF
d_call: -
clone_size: -
j_call: TRBJ2-5
v_call: TRBV28

cdr3_nt: TGTGCCAGCAGTCCCGGACTAGCGGTGACCTACGAGCAGTACTTC
cdr3_aa: CASSPGLAVTYEQYF
d_call: TRBD2
clone_size: -
j_call: TRBJ2-7
v_call: TRBV27

cdr3_nt: TGTGCCAGCAGTCCGACGCGGGGGCACCATCAGCCCCAGCATTTT
cdr3_aa: CASSPTRGHHQPQHF
d_call: -
clone_size: -
j_call: TRBJ1-5
v_call: TRBV27

cdr3_nt: TGTGCCAGCAGTCACGGGACAGGTCGTGAAGCTTTCTTT
cdr3_aa: CASSHGTGREAFF
d_call: TRBD1
clone_size: -
j_call: TRBJ1-1
v_call: TRBV11-3

cdr3_nt: TGTGCCAGCAGTTCTCCCGGGGGACCCAATGAGCAGTTCTTC
cdr3_aa: CASSSPGGPNEQFF
d_call: -
clone_size: once
j_call: TRBJ2-1
v_call: TRBV28

cdr3_nt: TGTGCCAGCAGCCGTACAGGGTCGGATACGCAGTATTTT
cdr3_aa: CASSRTGSDTQYF
d_call: -
clone_size: -
j_call: TRBJ2-3
v_call: TRBV28

cdr3_nt: TGTGCCACCCGACAGGGATTGTTCGAGCAGTACTTC
cdr3_aa: CATRQGLFEQYF
d_call: TRBD1
clone_size: -
j_call: TRBJ2-7
v_call: TRBV2

cdr3_nt: TGTGCCAGCGGGCTCCTCTACGAGCAGTACTTC
cdr3_aa: CASGLLYEQYF
d_call: -
clone_size: -
j_call: TRBJ2-7
v_call: TRBV25-1

cdr3_nt: TGTGCCAGCAGCCCCGTGGGGGGTGATACCCAGCATTTT
cdr3_aa: CASSPVGGDTQHF
d_call: -
clone_size: -
j_call: TRBJ1-5
v_call: TRBV5-6

cdr3_nt: TGTGCCAGCAGCACGAGGACAGGGGGTAGCAATCAGCCCCAGCATTTT
cdr3_aa: CASSTRTGGSNQPQHF
d_call: -
clone_size: -
j_call: TRBJ1-5
v_call: TRBV21-1

cdr3_nt: TGCGCCAGCAGTGATATTGGCGGGGACCGCACCTTC
cdr3_aa: CASSDIGGDRTF
d_call: -
clone_size: -
j_call: TRBJ1-2
v_call: TRBV10-1

cdr3_nt: TGTGCCAGCTCACCACCGGGACTAGCTTACGAGCAGTACTTC
cdr3_aa: CASSPPGLAYEQYF
d_call: TRBD2
clone_size: -
j_call: TRBJ2-7
v_call: TRBV18

cdr3_nt: TGTGCCAGCAGTTACTCGACGGGTGAGCAGTTCTTC
cdr3_aa: CASSYSTGEQFF
d_call: -
clone_size: -
j_call: TRBJ2-1
v_call: TRBV6-5

cdr3_nt: TGCGCCAGCAGTGAGTCAGGGCCTAGCGGGGGGAAGTACAATGAGCAGTTCTTC
cdr3_aa: CASSESGPSGGKYNEQFF
d_call: TRBD2
clone_size: -
j_call: TRBJ2-1
v_call: TRBV10-1

cdr3_nt: TGTGCCAGCAGTTACTCCCAGGGTGCCTACGAGCAGTACTTC
cdr3_aa: CASSYSQGAYEQYF
d_call: -
clone_size: once
j_call: TRBJ2-7
v_call: TRBV6-5

cdr3_nt: TGTGCCAGCAGTTTGACAAGGGAAGCTTTCTTT
cdr3_aa: CASSLTREAFF
d_call: -
clone_size: few
j_call: TRBJ1-1
v_call: TRBV28

cdr3_nt: TGCGCCAGCAGCCAAGATTTTAGCGGGAGCTCCTACGAGCAGTACTTC
cdr3_aa: CASSQDFSGSSYEQYF
d_call: TRBD2
clone_size: -
j_call: TRBJ2-7
v_call: TRBV4-1

cdr3_nt: TGTGCCAGTAGTATGGGGACAGGGATCTCTGGAAACACCATATATTTT
cdr3_aa: CASSMGTGISGNTIYF
d_call: TRBD1
clone_size: -
j_call: TRBJ1-3
v_call: TRBV19

cdr3_nt: TGCGCCAGCAGCTTGGCAGCGGGGGCCCTCGAGCAGTACTTC
cdr3_aa: CASSLAAGALEQYF
d_call: TRBD2
clone_size: -
j_call: TRBJ2-7
v_call: TRBV5-1

cdr3_nt: TGCGCCAGCGAACGAGGGGGCCGAGCGACAGATACGCAGTATTTT
cdr3_aa: CASERGGRATDTQYF
d_call: TRBD1
clone_size: -
j_call: TRBJ2-3
v_call: TRBV5-1

cdr3_nt: TGTGCCAGCAGTCGACAGGGACAGGGGGCCGACGAGCAGTACTTC
cdr3_aa: CASSRQGQGADEQYF
d_call: TRBD1
clone_size: -
j_call: TRBJ2-7
v_call: TRBV6-5

cdr3_nt: TGCGCCAGCAGTAGCGGCAGGGGTTACGGCGGCTACACCTTC
cdr3_aa: CASSSGRGYGGYTF
d_call: -
clone_size: few
j_call: TRBJ1-2
v_call: TRBV10-2

cdr3_nt: TGTGCCAGTAGTATATCCGGCTTAGGACGGGGTGAAAAACTGTTTTTT
cdr3_aa: CASSISGLGRGEKLFF
d_call: -
clone_size: -
j_call: TRBJ1-4
v_call: TRBV19

cdr3_nt: TGTGCCAGTAGCATCCCCGGGGAGCTGTTTTTT
cdr3_aa: CASSIPGELFF
d_call: -
clone_size: -
j_call: TRBJ2-2
v_call: TRBV19

cdr3_nt: TGCGCCGCGGGAAATGAGCAGTTCTTC
cdr3_aa: CAAGNEQFF
d_call: -
clone_size: -
j_call: TRBJ2-1
v_call: TRBV5-1

cdr3_nt: TGTGCCATCAGTGGACAGAAAAGCTCTGGAAACACCATATATTTT
cdr3_aa: CAISGQKSSGNTIYF
d_call: -
clone_size: -
j_call: TRBJ1-3
v_call: TRBV10-3

cdr3_nt: TGCAGCGCTGATGGGGACAGGGGTTCGAATGAGCAGTTCTTC
cdr3_aa: CSADGDRGSNEQFF
d_call: TRBD1
clone_size: -
j_call: TRBJ2-1
v_call: TRBV29-1

cdr3_nt: TGTGCCAGCTGTGAGGGTCCGGACGGGAAAGCTTTCTTT
cdr3_aa: CASCEGPDGKAFF
d_call: -
clone_size: -
j_call: TRBJ1-1
v_call: TRBV6-4

cdr3_nt: TGTGCCAGCAGCGACGGACAGAGGACGGACGAGCAGTACTTC
cdr3_aa: CASSDGQRTDEQYF
d_call: -
clone_size: -
j_call: TRBJ2-7
v_call: TRBV2

cdr3_nt: TGTGCCAGCAGTGAAGCAAAGACTTTTGGCACTGAAGCTTTCTTT
cdr3_aa: CASSEAKTFGTEAFF
d_call: -
clone_size: -
j_call: TRBJ1-1
v_call: TRBV6-1

cdr3_nt: TGTGCCAGCAGAAATACACTCGGGGGAGGGGAGACCCAGTACTTC
cdr3_aa: CASRNTLGGGETQYF
d_call: TRBD2
clone_size: -
j_call: TRBJ2-5
v_call: TRBV6-1

cdr3_nt: TGTGCCAGCAGCTCTAGTGGGACAGGGGGGCATCAGCCCCAGCATTTT
cdr3_aa: CASSSSGTGGHQPQHF
d_call: TRBD1
clone_size: -
j_call: TRBJ1-5
v_call: TRBV13

cdr3_nt: TGTGCCAGCAGTGAATACAGGGGCATAGGAAACACCATATATTTT
cdr3_aa: CASSEYRGIGNTIYF
d_call: TRBD1
clone_size: -
j_call: TRBJ1-3
v_call: TRBV6-1

cdr3_nt: TGTGCCAGCAGCAAAGCAGGGGCTGGGACTGAAGCTTTCTTT
cdr3_aa: CASSKAGAGTEAFF
d_call: -
clone_size: -
j_call: TRBJ1-1
v_call: TRBV5-6

cdr3_nt: TGTGCCAGCAGCCAAGAGAAAGACAGGGATGGTAGCTGGTTCGCTGAAGCTTTCTTT
cdr3_aa: CASSQEKDRDGSWFAEAFF
d_call: TRBD1
clone_size: -
j_call: TRBJ1-1
v_call: TRBV14